A single sample is the source of the 2 T cell receptor beta chains below, sequenced in a study of shared clonotypes between healthy human individuals (dated by TCRdb to the early 2020s). The library was made by the immunoSEQ multiplex PCR assay. Sourced from immuneACCESS, this table was stored by TCRdb with only in-frame sequences that have V and J called. A share of the clones is absent; for the studies checked, an unresolved V gene accounts for under half, and the remainder has no known explanation. This sample gives about 2 million clones in total; about 94% of them show up just once. Together, the top ten hold less than 1.5% of the sample. CD8 naive samples consisted of CD45RO-negative cells that were positively selected for CCR7, yielding a CD45RA+CCR7+ population without TemRA cells. The sequenced sample was naive CD8+ T cells sorted from blood. Taken with the paper, the label for cell subset or site translates to: CD45RA+CCR7+. The receptor source for this set is a young man in good health.

The V gene is TRBV4-1, the J gene TRBJ1-5; a weak D match, TRBD1 (6 bases). The CDR3 runs to 15 residues. V shed 0 bases and J shed 7 bases, with 13 bases lying between them. The germline CDR1 and CDR2 sequences are MGHRA and YSYEKL. The CDR3 loop reads CASSQEGGGRQPQHF. CDR3 in DNA: TGCGCCAGCAGCCAAGAGGGAGGGGGGAGGCAGCCCCAGCATTTT.

This sequence joins TRBV5-4 and TRBJ2-7; 10 nucleotides match TRBD2. V dropped 0 bases and J dropped 5; count of bases not matched to a gene: 11. This CDR3 has 17 amino acids. Germline V gives CDR1 SGHNT, CDR2 YYREEE (reference sequence). The CDR3, as DNA: TGTGCCAGCAGCTTGGTATGGCCTAGCGGGAGAAGGGACGAGCAGTACTTC. This sequence encodes CASSLVWPSGRRDEQYF.